This T cell receptor beta chain stems from a study of tumor and adjacent non-tumor tissue in lung cancer. The sample holds many counts of this clonotype. A modified ARM-PCR protocol with three rounds of nested PCR amplified TCRbeta. TCRdb used MiXCR to reprocess the multiplex PCR reads, holding one entry per CDR3 protein. This sample has under 100,000 distinct CDR3 sequences, with 61% found just once. Looked up from germline, CDR1 is SGHKS and CDR2 is YYEKEE (reference sequence). The ends were cut back, 3 bases at V and 0 bases at J, with 11 bases in the middle. CDR3 length equals 15 residues. RNA was extracted from bulk tissue without any cell sorting. Newly diagnosed lung cancer patients had thoracic surgery in China, August–late 2014, without prior chemotherapy.

Material for sequencing was lung tumor tissue. This sequence joins TRBV5-5 and TRBJ2-3; D possibly corresponds to TRBD1 (5 bases). This clonotype was sampled from a man aged 70 or older with non-small cell lung cancer. CDR3 nucleotide sequence: TGTGCCAGCAGCTGGACATGGAGTAGCACAGATACGCAGTATTTT. Translation gives CASSWTWSSTDTQYF.